Listed below are T cell receptor beta chains from one sample, sequenced in a study of CD8+ T cells in alopecia areata. The protocol was immunoSEQ multiplex PCR, while the TCRdb copy is restricted to in-frame clones and leaves out a portion. In the table there are nearly 200,000 clones, more than 45% of which are singletons. The input for sequencing was CD4+ T cells sorted from blood, taken at week 24, from a patient treated with tofacitinib. Every receptor here comes from a human donor with alopecia areata. Both conserved end residues are part of each CDR3. D genes are given only for firm matches. Size is omitted from some rows. Given values are once, few, many or a class for expanded clones.

j_call d_call v_call clone_size cdr3_nt cdr3_aa
TRBJ1-2 . TRBV5-4 . TGTGCCAGCAGCTTCGATCAGGGGAACTATGGCTACACCTTC CASSFDQGNYGYTF
TRBJ1-2 . TRBV18 . TGTGCCAGCTCACCACGGCCAGTCAGAAACTATGGCTACACCTTC CASSPRPVRNYGYTF
TRBJ2-1 TRBD2 TRBV6-5 . TGTGCCAGCAGTTACCTGACTAGCGGGAGGATGCTTGAGCAGTTCTTC CASSYLTSGRMLEQFF
TRBJ2-5 . TRBV5-1 . TGCGCCAGCAGCTTGGGGACCTCCGCTCGGCAAAGAGAGACCCAGTACTTC CASSLGTSARQRETQYF
TRBJ2-1 TRBD2 TRBV7-8 . TGTGCCAGCAGCGGCGGACTTCTAGCGGTCAATGAGCAGTTCTTC CASSGGLLAVNEQFF
TRBJ2-5 . TRBV7-2 . TGTGCCAGCAGCTTATGGGCAGGGAAAGAGACCCAGTACTTC CASSLWAGKETQYF
TRBJ2-7 . TRBV5-1 . TGCGCCAGCAGCTTGGCGTCGATGAAGACCTACGAGCAGTACTTC CASSLASMKTYEQYF
TRBJ1-2 . TRBV11-2 many TGTGCCAGCAGCTTTGGGCGTGGAAATAACTATGGCTACACCTTC CASSFGRGNNYGYTF
TRBJ2-5 TRBD1 TRBV9 . TGTGCCAGCAGCCCCCACAGGGGAGAGACCCAGTACTTC CASSPHRGETQYF
TRBJ2-7 . TRBV7-2 . TGTGCCAGCAGCTTAGGGACAGAATCCTACGAGCAGTACTTC CASSLGTESYEQYF
TRBJ1-2 . TRBV2 . TGTGCCAGCAGTGAGGGCTATGGCTACACCTTC CASSEGYGYTF
TRBJ1-1 TRBD1 TRBV29-1 . TGCAGCGCGGGGGGACAGGGGAACACTGAAGCTTTCTTT CSAGGQGNTEAFF
TRBJ2-3 . TRBV10-3 . TGTGCCATCAGGAACAGGGAGGCGACAGATACGCAGTATTTT CAIRNREATDTQYF
TRBJ1-2 . TRBV29-1 . TGCAGCGTTGATCGGAGGAACTATGGCTACACCTTC CSVDRRNYGYTF
TRBJ2-4 . TRBV18 . TGTGCCAGCTCACCGTGGGGAAACATTCAGTACTTC CASSPWGNIQYF
TRBJ1-2 TRBD1 TRBV5-1 . TGCGCCAGCAGCGTCCGGGACAGGACGGATCCCCTCTTC CASSVRDRTDPLF
TRBJ1-4 . TRBV27 . TGTGCCAGCAGTTTTTACGGCGGTGAAAAACTGTTTTTT CASSFYGGEKLFF
TRBJ1-2 . TRBV4-2 . TGTGCCAGCAGCCAAGTACGGGCCAGGGACTATGGCTACACCTTC CASSQVRARDYGYTF
TRBJ2-7 . TRBV14 . TGTGCCAGCAGCCCTCGGCAGGTGGGTCTAGCTTCCGAGCAGTACTTC CASSPRQVGLASEQYF
TRBJ2-3 TRBD2 TRBV29-1 . TGCAGCGCGAGCGGACTAGCGGAGAGCACAGATACGCAGTATTTT CSASGLAESTDTQYF
TRBJ2-5 . TRBV7-2 once TGTGCCAGCAGTTCAATGGAATCGGAGACCCAGTACTTC CASSSMESETQYF
TRBJ1-4 . TRBV5-4 . TGTGCCAGCAGCTTGGCTGGGGGGGCCGAAAAACTGTTTTTT CASSLAGGAEKLFF
TRBJ2-7 . TRBV29-1 . TGCAGCGTTGAAAAACAGGGCTTCTACGAGCAGTACTTC CSVEKQGFYEQYF
TRBJ2-3 . TRBV29-1 . TGCAGCGTTGAAGATCTCATCCTCACAGATACGCAGTATTTT CSVEDLILTDTQYF
TRBJ1-2 . TRBV19 . TGTGCCAGTAGTAACGACAGACACCCCTATGGCTACACCTTC CASSNDRHPYGYTF
TRBJ2-1 . TRBV18 . TGTGCCAGCTCACCGTCCATCTATGAGCAGTTCTTC CASSPSIYEQFF
TRBJ2-7 . TRBV6-5 few TGTGCCAGCAGCCAGGGTCTTTATTCCATCCAGCAGTACTTC CASSQGLYSIQQYF
TRBJ2-2 TRBD1 TRBV19 . TGTGCCAGTAGTGCGACAGGGTTTTCGACCGGGGAGCTGTTTTTT CASSATGFSTGELFF
TRBJ1-2 . TRBV25-1 few TGTGCCAGCAGTGCGTCGGACCAATATGGCTACACCTTC CASSASDQYGYTF
TRBJ1-1 . TRBV20-1 . TGCAGTGCACCAGAGAACACTGAAGCTTTCTTT CSAPENTEAFF
TRBJ2-3 . TRBV7-2 . TGTGCCAGCAGCTTACAGCGGAGCACAGATACGCAGTATTTT CASSLQRSTDTQYF
TRBJ1-1 . TRBV28 few TGTGCCAGCACGCGAGAGGGGACTGAAGCTTTCTTT CASTREGTEAFF
TRBJ1-3 TRBD1 TRBV20-1 . TGCAGTGCTACCCTACGGGACAGCTCATATTTT CSATLRDSSYF
TRBJ1-2 . TRBV4-1 . TGCGCCAGCAGCCTAAGCCAAATGAACTATGGCTACACCTTC CASSLSQMNYGYTF
TRBJ2-3 . TRBV5-1 . TGCGCCAGCAGCTTGGACTCCGGCACAGATACGCAGTATTTT CASSLDSGTDTQYF
TRBJ2-7 . TRBV4-3 . TGCGCCAGCAGCCCACAGGGCAACTACGAGCAGTACTTC CASSPQGNYEQYF
TRBJ2-6 . TRBV2 . TGTGCCAGCAGTGAAGTATGGGGGGTAGGGGCCAACGTCCTGACTTTC CASSEVWGVGANVLTF
TRBJ1-1 . TRBV5-1 . TGCGCCAGCAGCTTGGAGCCCGGGGTACCTGAAGCTTTCTTT CASSLEPGVPEAFF
TRBJ2-6 TRBD1 TRBV6-5 . TGTGCCAGCAGTTTCCGGGACAGCCGTGGGGCCAACGTCCTGACTTTC CASSFRDSRGANVLTF
TRBJ2-1 TRBD2 TRBV2 . TGTGCCAGCAGTGCGAGGACTAGCGGCCTAAACAATGAGCAGTTCTTC CASSARTSGLNNEQFF
TRBJ1-5 . TRBV11-3 . TGTGCCAGCAGCTTAGTCATGAATCAGCCCCAGCATTTT CASSLVMNQPQHF
TRBJ2-7 . TRBV27 . TGTGCCAGCAGTTTCTCCCCCACGTACGAGCAGTACTTC CASSFSPTYEQYF
TRBJ1-1 TRBD1 TRBV19 few TGTGCCAGTAGTAATCCGGGACAGCCCCTCGTTGCAGCTTTCTTT CASSNPGQPLVAAFF
TRBJ2-1 TRBD2 TRBV7-9 . TGTGCCAGCAGTTTAGGCGGGAGGCACAATGAGCAGTTCTTC CASSLGGRHNEQFF
TRBJ2-7 TRBD2 TRBV4-1 . TGCGCCAGCAGCCAAGCGCCTAGCGGGAGTTACGAGCAGTACTTC CASSQAPSGSYEQYF
TRBJ1-5 TRBD1 TRBV5-1 . TGCGCCAGCAGCTTCCTCCGGGACAGGGTGCGGCAGCCCCAGCATTTT CASSFLRDRVRQPQHF
TRBJ2-1 TRBD2 TRBV10-3 few TGTGCCACCGGACTAGCGGGGGGAGTGGGTGAGCAGTTCTTC CATGLAGGVGEQFF
TRBJ2-5 . TRBV7-3 few TGTGCCAGCAGCCCAGGTCACCAAGAGACCCAGTACTTC CASSPGHQETQYF
TRBJ2-6 . TRBV2 . TGTGCCAGCAGGGAAGTGGCAGGGGAGGCCAACGTCCTGACTTTC CASREVAGEANVLTF
TRBJ2-7 TRBD1 TRBV2 . TGTGCCCGCGGGACAGGGGGCTCCTACGAGCAGTACTTC CARGTGGSYEQYF
TRBJ2-1 TRBD1 TRBV28 . TGTGCCAGTCGACAGGGCTCCTACAATGAGCAGTTCTTC CASRQGSYNEQFF
TRBJ2-7 . TRBV10-2 . TGCGCCAGCAGTGTGCGGGGGCGCGAGCAGTACTTC CASSVRGREQYF
TRBJ1-2 . TRBV5-1 once TGCGCCAGCAGCCCCCTAGAGGGGGTAGGCGGCTACACCTTC CASSPLEGVGGYTF
TRBJ1-5 . TRBV6-6 . TGTGCCAGCAGCGCCGATCAGCCCCAGCATTTT CASSADQPQHF
TRBJ2-3 TRBD2 TRBV4-2 . TGTGCCAGCAGCCAACCTAGCGGGGGAGATAGCACAGATACGCAGTATTTT CASSQPSGGDSTDTQYF
TRBJ1-1 . TRBV30 . TGTGCCTGGAGAACTAAGGGGCGGGACACTGAAGCTTTCTTT CAWRTKGRDTEAFF
TRBJ2-5 . TRBV5-4 . TGTGCCAGCAGCTTGCAGGGCACCGAAGAGACCCAGTACTTC CASSLQGTEETQYF
TRBJ2-1 . TRBV4-1 . TGCGCCAGCAGCCAAGAAGAGCTAGCGCCTAACAATGAGCAGTTCTTC CASSQEELAPNNEQFF